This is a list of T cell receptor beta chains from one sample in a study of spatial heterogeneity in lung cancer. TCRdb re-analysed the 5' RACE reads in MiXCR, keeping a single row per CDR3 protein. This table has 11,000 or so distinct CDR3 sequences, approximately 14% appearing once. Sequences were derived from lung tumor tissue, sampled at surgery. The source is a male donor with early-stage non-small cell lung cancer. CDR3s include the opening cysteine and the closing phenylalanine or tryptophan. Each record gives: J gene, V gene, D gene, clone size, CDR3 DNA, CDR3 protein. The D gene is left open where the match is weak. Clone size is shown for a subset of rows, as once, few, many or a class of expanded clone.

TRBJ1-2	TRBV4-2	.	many	TGTGCCAGCAGCCAAGAGGGCGTCGGGCTGAGCTATGGCTACACCTTC	CASSQEGVGLSYGYTF
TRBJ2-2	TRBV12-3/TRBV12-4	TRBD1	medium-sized	TGTGCCAGCAGGTCGGGACAGGGAGGATGGGAGCTGTTTTTT	CASRSGQGGWELFF
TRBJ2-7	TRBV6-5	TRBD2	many	TGTGCCAGCAGCCCCGCCGGGAGGGGGAGCGAGCAGTACTTC	CASSPAGRGSEQYF
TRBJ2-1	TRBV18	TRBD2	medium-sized	TGTGCCAGCTCATCAACTAGCGGTTTTTACAATGAGCAGTTCTTC	CASSSTSGFYNEQFF
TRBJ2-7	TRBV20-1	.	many	TGCAGTGCTCTCGGACTCGCCTACGAGCAGTACTTC	CSALGLAYEQYF
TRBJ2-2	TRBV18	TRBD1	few	TGTGCCAGCTCACCCAGCGGACAGGGGGGCTCCGGGGAGCTGTTTTTT	CASSPSGQGGSGELFF
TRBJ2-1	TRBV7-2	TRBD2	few	TGTGCCAGCAGCTCGGGACTAGCGAACAATGAGCAGTTCTTC	CASSSGLANNEQFF
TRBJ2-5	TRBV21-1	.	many	TGTGCCAGCCCTTTTTCCCAAGAGACCCAGTACTTC	CASPFSQETQYF
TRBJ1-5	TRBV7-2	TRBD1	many	TGTGCCAGCAGCCCCGGACAGGGGGTTTATCAGCCCCAGCATTTT	CASSPGQGVYQPQHF
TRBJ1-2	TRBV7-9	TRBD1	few	TGTGCCAGCAGCTCTACAGGGGGTAACTATGGCTACACCTTC	CASSSTGGNYGYTF
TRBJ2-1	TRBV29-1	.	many	TGCAGCGTCGGGGGAGGCTACAATGAGCAGTTCTTC	CSVGGGYNEQFF
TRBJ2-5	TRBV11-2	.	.	.	CASSFYICSALPSAIETQYF
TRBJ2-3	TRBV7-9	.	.	TGTGCCAGCAGCCCTAGCGTCACAGATACGCAGTATTTT	CASSPSVTDTQYF
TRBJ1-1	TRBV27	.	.	TGTGCCAGCAGTGCCTTTTGGTCGGGGACTGAAGCTTTCTTT	CASSAFWSGTEAFF
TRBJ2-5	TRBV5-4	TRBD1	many	TGTGCCAGCAGCTATGACAGGGGATCAGAGACCCAGTACTTC	CASSYDRGSETQYF
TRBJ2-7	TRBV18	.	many	TGTGCCAGCTCACCACCGGGTTCTATCCCCTACGAGCAGTACTTC	CASSPPGSIPYEQYF
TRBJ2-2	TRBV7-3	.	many	TGTGCCAGCAGCTTAACGGCCCGCGGGGTAGCGGGGGAGCTGTTTTTT	CASSLTARGVAGELFF
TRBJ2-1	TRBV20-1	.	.	TGCAGTGCTGGAAGAAATCTCGAAGGAAATGAGCAGTTCTTC	CSAGRNLEGNEQFF
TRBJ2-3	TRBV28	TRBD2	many	TGTGCCAGCAGCCGCGGACTAGCGGGAGGAGGGGACACAGATACGCAGTATTTT	CASSRGLAGGGDTDTQYF
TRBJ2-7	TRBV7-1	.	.	TGTGCCAGCAGCTCTACCCGGTTGCCATACGAGCAGTACTTC	CASSSTRLPYEQYF
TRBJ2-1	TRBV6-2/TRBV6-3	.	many	TGTGCCAGCAGTTACGGGGGTACCTACAATGAGCAGTTCTTC	CASSYGGTYNEQFF
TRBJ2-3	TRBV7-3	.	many	TGTGCCAGCAGCTCATCTGGGAGAGGGAGTACGCAGTATTTT	CASSSSGRGSTQYF
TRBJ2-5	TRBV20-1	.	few	TGCAGTGCTTTGAGCGGAGAGACCCAGTACTTC	CSALSGETQYF
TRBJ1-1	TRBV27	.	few	TGTGCCAGCAGTTTAGCGGGGGCTGCCATGAACACTGAAGCTTTCTTT	CASSLAGAAMNTEAFF
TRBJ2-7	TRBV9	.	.	TGTGCCAGCAGCTCTCGGGACTCCGGTAGTTCCTACGAGCAGTACTTC	CASSSRDSGSSYEQYF
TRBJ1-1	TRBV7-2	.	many	TGTGCCAGCAGCTTAGTGGGCAACATAAACACTGAAGCTTTCTTT	CASSLVGNINTEAFF
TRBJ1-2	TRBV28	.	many	TGTGCCAGCAGTTATGGGGCCTATGGCTACACCTTC	CASSYGAYGYTF
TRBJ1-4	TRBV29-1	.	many	TGCAGCGTTCGGCAGGATAGTAGAGATGAAAAACTGTTTTTT	CSVRQDSRDEKLFF
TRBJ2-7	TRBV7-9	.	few	TGTGCCAGCAGCACAGGAGGGGCTCTCACCTACGAGCAGTACTTC	CASSTGGALTYEQYF
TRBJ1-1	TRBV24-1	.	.	TGTGCCACCAGTGATTCAGGTGCAGGGAACACTGAAGCTTTCTTT	CATSDSGAGNTEAFF
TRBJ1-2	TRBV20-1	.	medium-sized	TGCAGTGCTGGGGACCCCGGAGGGGATAAAGGCTACACCTTC	CSAGDPGGDKGYTF
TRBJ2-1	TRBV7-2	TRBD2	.	TGTGCCAGCAGCTTGGGCGGGAGAATGAATGAGCAGTTCTTC	CASSLGGRMNEQFF
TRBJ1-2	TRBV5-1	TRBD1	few	TGCGCCAGCAGCTCCGGGACAGGGTCACTTGGCTACACCTTC	CASSSGTGSLGYTF
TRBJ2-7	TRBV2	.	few	TGTGCCAGCAGTTCAACAGGGCACGAGCAGTACTTC	CASSSTGHEQYF
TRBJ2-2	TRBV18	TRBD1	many	TGTGCCAGCTCCCTAGGGACAGGGGGCATCTCCGGGGAGCTGTTTTTT	CASSLGTGGISGELFF
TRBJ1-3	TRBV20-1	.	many	TGCAGTGCTAGAGGGCACGGGGCAGGCTCTGGAAACACCATATATTTT	CSARGHGAGSGNTIYF
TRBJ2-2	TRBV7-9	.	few	TGTGCCAGCAGCCGAGGGCGGGAAGACACCGGGGAGCTGTTTTTT	CASSRGREDTGELFF
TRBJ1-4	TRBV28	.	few	TGTGCCAGCAGTGGCCAGGTGGAAAAACTGTTTTTT	CASSGQVEKLFF
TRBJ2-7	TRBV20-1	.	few	TGCAGTGCTATTGAGCGGAGGGCCCGAGGCGAGCAGTACTTC	CSAIERRARGEQYF
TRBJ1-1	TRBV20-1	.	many	TGCAGTGCTGACAGGACCGATCGGGCTTTCTTT	CSADRTDRAFF
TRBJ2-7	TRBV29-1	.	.	TGCAGCGTTGAGGGGACACCGTTTTCCTACGAGCAGTACTTC	CSVEGTPFSYEQYF
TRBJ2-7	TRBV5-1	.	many	TGCGCCAGCAGCTTGGGTACGGGGACGGGGGAGCAGTACTTC	CASSLGTGTGEQYF
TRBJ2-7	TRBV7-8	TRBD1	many	TGTGCCAGCAGCATATCCGGGACAGGGACCGAGCAGTACTTC	CASSISGTGTEQYF